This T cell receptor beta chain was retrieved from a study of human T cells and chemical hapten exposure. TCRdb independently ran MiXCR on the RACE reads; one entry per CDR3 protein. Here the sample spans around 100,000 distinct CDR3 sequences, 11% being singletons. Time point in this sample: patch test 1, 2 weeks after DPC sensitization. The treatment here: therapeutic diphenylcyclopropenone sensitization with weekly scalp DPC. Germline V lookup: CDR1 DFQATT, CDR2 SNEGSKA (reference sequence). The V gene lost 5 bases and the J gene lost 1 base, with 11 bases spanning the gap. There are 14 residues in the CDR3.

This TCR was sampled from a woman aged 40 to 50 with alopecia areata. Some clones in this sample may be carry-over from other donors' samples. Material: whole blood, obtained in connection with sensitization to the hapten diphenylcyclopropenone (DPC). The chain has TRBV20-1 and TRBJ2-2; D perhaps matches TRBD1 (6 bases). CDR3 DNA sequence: TGCAGTGCTGAAGTACAGGGGAACACCGGGGAGCTGTTTTTT. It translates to CSAEVQGNTGELFF.